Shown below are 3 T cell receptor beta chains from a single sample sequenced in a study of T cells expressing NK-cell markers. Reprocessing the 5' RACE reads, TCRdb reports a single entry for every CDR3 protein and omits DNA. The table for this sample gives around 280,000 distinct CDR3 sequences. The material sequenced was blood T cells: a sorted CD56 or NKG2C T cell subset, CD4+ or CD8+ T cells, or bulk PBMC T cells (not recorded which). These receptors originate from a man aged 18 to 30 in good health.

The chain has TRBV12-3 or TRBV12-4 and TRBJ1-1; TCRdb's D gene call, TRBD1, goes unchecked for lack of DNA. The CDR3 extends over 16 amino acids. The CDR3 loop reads CASSPPGGLMNTEAFF.

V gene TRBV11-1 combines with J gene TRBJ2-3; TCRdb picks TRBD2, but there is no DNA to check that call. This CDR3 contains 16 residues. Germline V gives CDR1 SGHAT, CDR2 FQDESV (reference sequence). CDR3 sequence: CASSEQLAGGADTQYF.

The chain's CDR3 is CATSRGQLETQYF. The chain links TRBV15 to TRBJ2-5. This CDR3 is built from 13 residues. Per the germline V gene, CDR1 is LNHNV and CDR2 is YYDKDF (reference sequence). Supplemented by reference TRBV15 and TRBJ2-5, the full variable domain reads DAMVIQNPRYQVTQFGKPVTLSCSQTLNHNVMYWYQQKSSQAPKLLFHYYDKDFNNEADTPDNFQSRRPNTSFCFLDIRSPGLGDTAMYLCATSRGQLETQYFGPGTRLLVL.